This T cell receptor beta chain was captured by sequencing in a study of blood T cell repertoires in COVID-19. Study overall: The United States, Italy and Spain provided the acute and convalescent COVID-19 samples.

Participant reports of clinical history set cohort assignment. Cohort 3 recovery required two negative PCRs, clearance, or symptom resolution. As handled by the study authors: How many nucleated cells were present was estimated from reference gene primer amplification. The protocol was immunoSEQ multiplex PCR, while the TCRdb copy is restricted to in-frame clones and leaves out a portion. V, J and clone size are those of that table, while D and trimming were read from the DNA. The repertoire has about 180,000 clones, about 88% of them found once; the top ten carry roughly 9%. This CDR3 has 15 amino acids. Germline V gives CDR1 LNHDA, CDR2 SQIVND (reference sequence). J gave up 0 bases and V 6 bases, and 5 bases lay outside the gene matches.

The origin of this receptor is a woman aged 18 to 35 who had recovered from COVID-19. The gene calls are TRBV19 and TRBJ1-3, with 7 bases lining up with TRBD1. What was sequenced was PBMCs or T cells enriched from blood (not recorded which). The CDR3 bases are TGTGCCAGTAGCGGACAGGCACGCTCTGGAAACACCATATATTTT. Translation gives CASSGQARSGNTIYF.